A single sample gave rise to the 20 T cell receptor beta chains below, sequenced in a study of cytomegalovirus exposure and HLA in healthy donors. Produced via immunoSEQ multiplex PCR; TCRdb's table is partial and in-frame only. The data show tens of thousands of clones, with less than 95% seen just once and approximately 2.1% held by the top ten. Sequenced input: PBMCs. These receptors were taken from a woman between 18 and 30 years old in good health and CMV-seropositive.

The V gene is TRBV7-8, the J gene TRBJ2-2; D not certain. This CDR3 has 15 amino acids. The V end lost 5 bases, the J end lost 7 bases, and 17 bases lay between the germline ends. Germline V gene sequence: CDR1 SGHVS, CDR2 FQNEAQ. CDR3 bases: TGTGCCAGCAGCCCCAGAACCTTTACGGGCGGGGAGCTGTTTTTT. Protein sequence: CASSPRTFTGGELFF.

J is TRBJ2-3 and V is TRBV27, with 7 bases aligning to TRBD2. CDR3 length: 16 residues. Germline CDR1 reads MNHEY; CDR2 reads SMNVEV (reference sequence). Trimming removed 4 bases from V and 5 bases from J; junction bases left unmatched: 12. CDR3 residues: CASSYMGGGALDTQYF. DNA for the CDR3: TGTGCCAGCAGTTACATGGGCGGGGGAGCCCTAGATACGCAGTATTTT.

This chain uses TRBV6-5 with TRBJ2-7, with TRBD1 as a possible D gene (8 bases). Between the trimmed V and J ends, which lost 6 bases and 5 bases, there was a span of 17 bases. Germline CDR1 and CDR2: MNHEY and SVGAGI. The CDR3 is 14 residues long. The DNA for the CDR3 is TGTGCCAGCAGACCCCAGGGGGCGGGGGACGAGCAGTACTTC. Its protein product is CASRPQGAGDEQYF.

The chain carries TRBV5-4 and TRBJ1-2; D possibly corresponds to TRBD1 (6 bases). V was pared by 4 bases and J by 8 bases, with 18 bases between. This CDR3 is built from 14 residues. Germline assignment: CDR1 SGHNT and CDR2 YYREEE (reference sequence). The chain's CDR3 is CASSHRDGLQGYTF. CDR3 bases: TGTGCCAGCAGCCACAGGGACGGTCTTCAGGGCTACACCTTC.

This chain links TRBV6-1 with TRBJ2-7; 8 positions match TRBD2. Trimming cost V 1 base and J 2 bases; bases outside gene matches: 13. CDR3 length: 18 residues. The V gene's germline CDR1 is MNHNS and CDR2 SASEGT. The CDR3 DNA reads TGTGCCAGCAGTGAAGGGCCCCCTGCTAGCGGGCTCACCTACGAGCAGTACTTC. The encoded protein is CASSEGPPASGLTYEQYF.

CDR3 DNA: TGTGCCAGCAGCTTGGAGGGACTAGCGGGAGTCGAGCAGTACTTC. Amino acid sequence: CASSLEGLAGVEQYF. The gene calls are TRBV7-9 and TRBJ2-7; 14 bases map to TRBD2. Trimming took 3 bases from V and 6 from J; bases not matched to a gene: 4. The CDR3 loop spans 15 amino acids. Germline V CDR1 and CDR2: SEHNR, FQNEAQ (reference sequence). The entire variable domain, with the rest obtained from reference TRBV7-9 and TRBJ2-7, is as follows: DTGVSQNPRHKITKRGQNVTFRCDPISEHNRLYWYRQTLGQGPEFLTYFQNEAQLEKSRLLSDRFSAERPKGSFSTLEIQRTEQGDSAMYLCASSLEGLAGVEQYFGPGTRLTVT.

The chain employs TRBV7-9 and TRBJ1-4, with 7 bases aligning to TRBD1. The CDR3 extends over 15 amino acids. Germline V CDR1 and CDR2: SEHNR, FQNEAQ (reference sequence). With 4 bases clipped from V and 3 bases from J, the junction kept 5 bases outside the gene matches. Written as DNA, the CDR3 is TGTGCCAGCAGCTCATCGGGACAGCCTAATGAAAAACTGTTTTTT. It specifies CASSSSGQPNEKLFF.

This sequence joins TRBV5-1 and TRBJ1-3, with no clear D. The V and J ends lost 0 bases and 0 bases respectively, with 10 bases between them. CDR1 is SGHRS and CDR2 is YFSETQ in the germline V gene. This CDR3 contains 16 residues. The CDR3 loop reads CASSLGAGYSGNTIYF. The CDR3 region has the DNA TGCGCCAGCAGCTTGGGGGCAGGCTACTCTGGAAACACCATATATTTT.

The genes are TRBV13 and TRBJ2-7, with D tentatively TRBD1 (6 bases). The CDR3 is 12 amino acids. V lost 4 bases, J lost 5 bases, and 9 bases lay in between. Germline lookup yields CDR1 PRHDT and CDR2 FYEKMQ (reference sequence). The CDR3 DNA follows: TGTGCCAGCAGCTCAGGGACACACGAGCAGTACTTC. Its translation is CASSSGTHEQYF. The variable domain in full, completed from reference TRBV13 and TRBJ2-7, reads AAGVIQSPRHLIKEKRETATLKCYPIPRHDTVYWYQQGPGQDPQFLISFYEKMQSDKGSIPDRFSAQQFSDYHSELNMSSLELGDSALYFCASSSGTHEQYFGPGTRLTVT.

This chain joins TRBV27 and TRBJ1-1, with 8 bases aligning to TRBD1. The CDR3 is 14 residues long. Germline lookup yields CDR1 MNHEY and CDR2 SMNVEV (reference sequence). Trimming at V came to 3 bases and at J to 2 bases, leaving 2 bases not matched to a gene. The CDR3 region is CASSLGQANTEAFF. CDR3 coding DNA: TGTGCCAGCAGTTTGGGACAGGCTAACACTGAAGCTTTCTTT.

This chain connects TRBV5-4 to TRBJ1-1, with D unclear. CDR1 and CDR2 from the germline V gene are SGHNT and YYREEE (reference sequence). V shed 1 base and J shed 2 bases, with 6 bases lying between them. This CDR3 has 13 amino acids. CDR3 amino acids: CASSLWTNTEAFF. The DNA for the CDR3 is TGTGCCAGCAGCTTGTGGACTAACACTGAAGCTTTCTTT.

The J gene is TRBJ2-3, the V gene TRBV5-1; 8 bases are a match to TRBD2. Germline CDR1 reads SGHRS; CDR2 reads YFSETQ. This CDR3 region has 14 residues. The trim removed 5 bases at V and 1 base at J, leaving 3 bases unmatched. For the CDR3, the DNA is TGCGCCAGCAGTGTAGCGGGGCGCACAGATACGCAGTATTTT. Translation gives CASSVAGRTDTQYF.

This chain uses TRBV12-5 with TRBJ1-5; TRBD1 aligns across 9 bases. CDR1 LGHNT and CDR2 FRNRAP come from the germline V gene. This CDR3 has 17 residues. With V trimmed by 4 bases and J by 5 bases, 12 bases remained unmatched. DNA for the CDR3: TGTGCTAGTGGTTCCAACAGGGGACAGGGTTTGGATCAGCCCCAGCATTTT. It translates to CASGSNRGQGLDQPQHF.

V usage is TRBV19 and J usage is TRBJ1-2; a possible D gene is TRBD1 (6 bases). V was pared by 5 bases and J by 5 bases, with 12 bases between. CDR1 is LNHDA, CDR2 SQIVND, per germline (reference sequence). This CDR3 region has 13 residues. The CDR3 loop reads CASSLSQGYGYTF. Here the CDR3 DNA reads TGTGCCAGTAGTCTCTCCCAGGGGTATGGCTACACCTTC.

J is TRBJ1-2 and V is TRBV6-1; tentative D call: TRBD1 (6 bases). Germline CDR1 is MNHNS and CDR2 is SASEGT. The CDR3 contains 14 residues. V was cut by 6 bases and J by 8 bases, with 19 bases left in between. DNA of the CDR3: TGTGCCAGCAGCCCGGCCTCTGGGGGCCGGGGCTACACCTTC. Its translation is CASSPASGGRGYTF.

The rearrangement joins TRBV9 to TRBJ2-3; TRBD1 matches 8 bases. CDR1 SGDLS and CDR2 YYNGEE come from the germline V gene. The CDR3 runs 16 residues. V was pared by 4 bases and J by 0 bases, with 7 bases of the junction left unmatched. This chain's CDR3 is CASSFTDRESTDTQYF. The CDR3 DNA reads TGTGCCAGCAGCTTTACGGACAGGGAAAGCACAGATACGCAGTATTTT.

This sequence joins TRBV9 and TRBJ2-5; D is ambiguous. Trimming removed 0 bases at V and 2 bases at J, with 8 bases between. Germline V gene sequence: CDR1 SGDLS, CDR2 YYNGEE. The CDR3 runs to 14 residues. Written as DNA, the CDR3 is TGTGCCAGCAGCGTAGGGGCCGTACAAGAGACCCAGTACTTC. Protein: CASSVGAVQETQYF.

The chain carries TRBV27 and TRBJ2-1, with TRBD2 matching over 13 bases. Germline CDR1 reads MNHEY; CDR2 reads SMNVEV (reference sequence). This CDR3 spans 20 amino acids. V lost 6 bases, J lost 4 bases, and 18 bases stayed unmatched. CDR3 DNA sequence: TGTGCCAGCAGCCTACTGGGACTAGCGGGGCAAATGGCCCGGTACAATGAGCAGTTCTTC. It specifies CASSLLGLAGQMARYNEQFF.

This chain connects TRBV6-5 to TRBJ1-4; 9 bases match TRBD1. Germline CDR1 reads MNHEY; CDR2 reads SVGAGI. The trim removed 5 bases at V and 8 bases at J, leaving 3 bases unmatched. The CDR3 sequence is 13 residues long. The DNA of the CDR3 is TGTGCCAGCAGTAACAGGGGGCGAGAAAAACTGTTTTTT. Its protein is CASSNRGREKLFF.

The V call is TRBV10-3, the J call TRBJ1-6; D might be TRBD1 (5 bases). Germline loops: CDR1 ENHRY, CDR2 SYGVKD. Trimming took off 0 bases at V and 6 bases at J, with 12 bases between the two ends. The length of the CDR3 is 16 residues. The DNA for the CDR3 is TGTGCCATCAGTGAGTCTGAACAGGTTACTAATTCACCCCTCCACTTT. It codes for CAISESEQVTNSPLHF.